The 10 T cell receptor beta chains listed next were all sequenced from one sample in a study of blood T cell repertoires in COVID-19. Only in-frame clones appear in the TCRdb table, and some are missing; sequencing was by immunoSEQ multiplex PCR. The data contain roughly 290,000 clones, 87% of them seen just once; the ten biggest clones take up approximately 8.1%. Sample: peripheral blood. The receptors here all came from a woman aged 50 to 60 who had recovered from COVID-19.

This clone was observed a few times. CDR3: CAWRPGHLVDTEAFF. CDR3 nucleotide sequence: TGTGCCTGGAGGCCGGGACACCTTGTAGACACTGAAGCTTTCTTT. This chain joins TRBV30 and TRBJ1-1; D might be TRBD1 (6 bases). V lost 3 bases to trimming and J lost 3 bases, with 17 bases between them. Germline V lookup: CDR1 GTSNPN, CDR2 SVGIG (reference sequence). CDR3 length equals 15 residues.

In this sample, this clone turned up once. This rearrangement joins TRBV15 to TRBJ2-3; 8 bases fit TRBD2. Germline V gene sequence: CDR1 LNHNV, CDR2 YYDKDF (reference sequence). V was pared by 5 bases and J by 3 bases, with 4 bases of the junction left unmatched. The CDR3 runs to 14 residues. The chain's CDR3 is CATSPGGNTDTQYF. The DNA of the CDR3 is TGTGCCACCAGCCCGGGGGGGAATACAGATACGCAGTATTTT. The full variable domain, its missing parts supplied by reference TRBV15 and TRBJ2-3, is DAMVIQNPRYQVTQFGKPVTLSCSQTLNHNVMYWYQQKSSQAPKLLFHYYDKDFNNEADTPDNFQSRRPNTSFCFLDIRSPGLGDTAMYLCATSPGGNTDTQYFGPGTRLTVL.

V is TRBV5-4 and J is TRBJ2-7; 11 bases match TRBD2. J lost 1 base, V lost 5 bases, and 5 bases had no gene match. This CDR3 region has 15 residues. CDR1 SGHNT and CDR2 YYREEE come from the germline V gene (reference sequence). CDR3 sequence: CASRVAGGPSYEQYF. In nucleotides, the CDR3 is TGTGCCAGCAGGGTAGCGGGGGGGCCTTCCTACGAGCAGTACTTC.

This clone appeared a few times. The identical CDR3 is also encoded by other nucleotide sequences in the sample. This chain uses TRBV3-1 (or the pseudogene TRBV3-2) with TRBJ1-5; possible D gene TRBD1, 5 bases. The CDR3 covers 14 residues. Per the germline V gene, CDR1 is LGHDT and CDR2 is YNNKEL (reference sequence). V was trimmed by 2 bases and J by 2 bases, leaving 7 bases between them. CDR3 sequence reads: CASSQQGGNQPQHF. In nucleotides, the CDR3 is TGTGCCAGCAGCCAACAGGGTGGCAATCAGCCCCAGCATTTT.

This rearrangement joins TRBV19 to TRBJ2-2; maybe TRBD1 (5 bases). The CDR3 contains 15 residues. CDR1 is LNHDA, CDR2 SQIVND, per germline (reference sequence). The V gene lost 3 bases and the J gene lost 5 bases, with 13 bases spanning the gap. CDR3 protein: CASSIGSGLTGELFF. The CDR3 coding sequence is TGTGCCAGTAGTATTGGGTCAGGGTTAACCGGGGAGCTGTTTTTT.

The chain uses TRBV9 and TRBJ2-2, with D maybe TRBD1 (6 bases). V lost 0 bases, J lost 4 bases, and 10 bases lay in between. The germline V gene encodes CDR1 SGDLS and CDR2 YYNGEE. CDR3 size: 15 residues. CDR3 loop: CASSVGTVGTGELFF. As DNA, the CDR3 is TGTGCCAGCAGCGTAGGGACAGTGGGCACCGGGGAGCTGTTTTTT.

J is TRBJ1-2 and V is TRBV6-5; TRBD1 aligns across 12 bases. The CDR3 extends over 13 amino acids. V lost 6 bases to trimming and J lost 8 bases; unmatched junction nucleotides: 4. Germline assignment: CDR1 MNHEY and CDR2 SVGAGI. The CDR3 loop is CASRIGTGGGYTF. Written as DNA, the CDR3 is TGTGCCAGCAGGATCGGGACAGGGGGCGGCTACACCTTC.

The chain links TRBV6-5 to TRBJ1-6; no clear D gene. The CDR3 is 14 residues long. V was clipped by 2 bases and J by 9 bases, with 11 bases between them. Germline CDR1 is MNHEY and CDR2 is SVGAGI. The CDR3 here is CASSYPGWGSPLHF. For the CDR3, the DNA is TGTGCCAGCAGTTACCCGGGATGGGGTTCACCCCTCCACTTT.

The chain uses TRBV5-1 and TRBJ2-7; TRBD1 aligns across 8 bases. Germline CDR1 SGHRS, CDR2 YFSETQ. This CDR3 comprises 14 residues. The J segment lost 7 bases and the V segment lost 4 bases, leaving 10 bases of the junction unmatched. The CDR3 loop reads CASSPDRVEGEQYF. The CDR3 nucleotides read TGCGCCAGCAGCCCGGACAGGGTGGAGGGAGAGCAGTACTTC.

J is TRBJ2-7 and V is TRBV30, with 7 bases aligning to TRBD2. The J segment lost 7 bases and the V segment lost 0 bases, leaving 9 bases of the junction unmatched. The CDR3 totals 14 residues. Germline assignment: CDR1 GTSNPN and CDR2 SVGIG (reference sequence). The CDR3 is CAWSVGTTFWEQYF. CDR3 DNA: TGTGCCTGGAGTGTAGGGACTACCTTTTGGGAGCAGTACTTC.